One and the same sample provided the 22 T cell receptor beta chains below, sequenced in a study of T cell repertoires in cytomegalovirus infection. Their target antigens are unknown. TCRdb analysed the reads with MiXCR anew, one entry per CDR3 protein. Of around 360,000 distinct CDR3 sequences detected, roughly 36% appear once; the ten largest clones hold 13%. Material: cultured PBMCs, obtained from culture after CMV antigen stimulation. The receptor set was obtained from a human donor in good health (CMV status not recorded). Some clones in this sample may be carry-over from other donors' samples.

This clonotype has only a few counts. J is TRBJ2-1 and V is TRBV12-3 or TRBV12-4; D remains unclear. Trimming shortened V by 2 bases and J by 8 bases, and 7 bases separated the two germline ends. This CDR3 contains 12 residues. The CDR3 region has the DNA TGTGCCAGCAGTTTAAATAACTATGAGCAGTTCTTC. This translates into CASSLNNYEQFF.

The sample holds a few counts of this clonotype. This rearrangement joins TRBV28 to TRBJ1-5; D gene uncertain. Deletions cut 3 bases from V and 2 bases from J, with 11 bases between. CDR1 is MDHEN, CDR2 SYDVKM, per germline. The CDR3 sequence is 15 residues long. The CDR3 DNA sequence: TGTGCCAGCAGTTTCGAGGGAGGAGGCAATCAGCCCCAGCATTTT. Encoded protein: CASSFEGGGNQPQHF.

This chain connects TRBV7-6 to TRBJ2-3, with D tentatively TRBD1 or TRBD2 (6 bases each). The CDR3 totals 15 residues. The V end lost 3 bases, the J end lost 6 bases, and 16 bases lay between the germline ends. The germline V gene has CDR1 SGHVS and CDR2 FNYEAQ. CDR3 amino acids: CASSFLGGGTDTQYF. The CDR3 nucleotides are TGTGCCAGCAGCTTCCTTGGAGGGGGAACCGATACGCAGTATTTT.

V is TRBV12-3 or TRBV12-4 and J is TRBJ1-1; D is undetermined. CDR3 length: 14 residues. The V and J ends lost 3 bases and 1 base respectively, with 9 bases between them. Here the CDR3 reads CASSFQSKNTEAFF. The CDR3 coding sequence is TGTGCCAGCAGTTTCCAATCAAAGAACACTGAAGCTTTCTTT.

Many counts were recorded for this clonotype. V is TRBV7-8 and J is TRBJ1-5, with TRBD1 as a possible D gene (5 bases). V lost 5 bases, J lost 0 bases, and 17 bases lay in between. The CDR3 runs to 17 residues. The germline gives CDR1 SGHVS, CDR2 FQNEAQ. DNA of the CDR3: TGTGCCAGCAGCCTCCTGGTGGGGGTTTATAGCAATCAGCCCCAGCATTTT. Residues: CASSLLVGVYSNQPQHF.

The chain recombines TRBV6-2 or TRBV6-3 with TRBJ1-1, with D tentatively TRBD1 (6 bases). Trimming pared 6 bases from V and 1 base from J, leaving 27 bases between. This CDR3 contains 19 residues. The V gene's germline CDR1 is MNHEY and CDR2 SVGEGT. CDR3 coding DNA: TGTGCCAGCAGAAACCGACAGGACCGAACCCCAAACCCGAACACTGAAGCTTTCTTT. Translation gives CASRNRQDRTPNPNTEAFF.

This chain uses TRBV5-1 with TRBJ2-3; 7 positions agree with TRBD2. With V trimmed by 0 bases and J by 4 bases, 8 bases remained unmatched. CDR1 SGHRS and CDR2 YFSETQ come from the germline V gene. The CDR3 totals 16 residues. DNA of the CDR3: TGCGCCAGCAGCTTGGTTCTAGCGGCTGTTTCAGATACGCAGTATTTT. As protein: CASSLVLAAVSDTQYF.

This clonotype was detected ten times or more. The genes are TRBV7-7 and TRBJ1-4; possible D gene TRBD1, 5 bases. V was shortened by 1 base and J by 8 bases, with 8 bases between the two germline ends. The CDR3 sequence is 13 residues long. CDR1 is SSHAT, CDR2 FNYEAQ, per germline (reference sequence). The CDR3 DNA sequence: TGTGCCAGCAGCTTAGAACGGGGCGAAAAACTGTTTTTT. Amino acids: CASSLERGEKLFF.

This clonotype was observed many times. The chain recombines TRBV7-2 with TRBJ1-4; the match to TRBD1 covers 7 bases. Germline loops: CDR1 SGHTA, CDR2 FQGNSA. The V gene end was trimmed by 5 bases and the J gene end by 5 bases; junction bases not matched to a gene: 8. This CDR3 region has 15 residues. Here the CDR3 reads CASSPTGVGNEKLFF. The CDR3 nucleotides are TGTGCCAGCAGCCCAACAGGGGTGGGGAATGAAAAACTGTTTTTT. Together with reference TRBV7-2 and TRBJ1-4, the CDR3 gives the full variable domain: GAGVSQSPSNKVTEKGKDVELRCDPISGHTALYWYRQSLGQGLEFLIYFQGNSAPDKSGLPSDRFSAERTGGSVSTLTIQRTQQEDSAVYLCASSPTGVGNEKLFFGSGTQLSVL.

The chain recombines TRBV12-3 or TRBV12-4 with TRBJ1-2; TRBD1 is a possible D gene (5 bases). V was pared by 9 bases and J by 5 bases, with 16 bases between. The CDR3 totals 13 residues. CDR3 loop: CASSSWGKYGYTF. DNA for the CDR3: TGTGCCAGTTCCTCGTGGGGGAAATATGGCTACACCTTC.

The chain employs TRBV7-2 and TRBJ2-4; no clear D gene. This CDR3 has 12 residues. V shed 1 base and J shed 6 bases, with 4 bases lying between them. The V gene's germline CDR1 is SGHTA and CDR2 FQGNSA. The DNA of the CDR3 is TGTGCCAGCAGCTTAGAGAGAAACATTCAGTACTTC. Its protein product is CASSLERNIQYF.

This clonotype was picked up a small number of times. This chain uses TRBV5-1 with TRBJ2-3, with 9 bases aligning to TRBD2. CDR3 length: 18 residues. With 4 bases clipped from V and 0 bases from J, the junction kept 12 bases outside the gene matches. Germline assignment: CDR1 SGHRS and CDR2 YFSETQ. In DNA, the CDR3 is TGCGCCAGCAGCCCACCGTACGATAGCGGGGGTAGCACAGATACGCAGTATTTT. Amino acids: CASSPPYDSGGSTDTQYF.

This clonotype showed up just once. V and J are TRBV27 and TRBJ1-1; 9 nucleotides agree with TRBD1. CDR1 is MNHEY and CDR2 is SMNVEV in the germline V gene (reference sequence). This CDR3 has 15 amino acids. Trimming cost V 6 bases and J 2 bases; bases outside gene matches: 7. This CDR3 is CASSPTGGHNTEAFF. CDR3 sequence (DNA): TGTGCCAGCAGCCCGACAGGGGGGCATAACACTGAAGCTTTCTTT.

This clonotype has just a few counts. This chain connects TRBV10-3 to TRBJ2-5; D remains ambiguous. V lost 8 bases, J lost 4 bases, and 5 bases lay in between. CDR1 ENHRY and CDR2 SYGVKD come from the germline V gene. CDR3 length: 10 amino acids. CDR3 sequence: CAIGRETQYF. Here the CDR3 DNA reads TGTGCCATCGGGCGAGAGACCCAGTACTTC.

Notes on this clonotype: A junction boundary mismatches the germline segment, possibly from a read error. The chain's CDR3 is CASSPFSSSLF. The DNA of the CDR3 is TGTGCCAGCAGCCCGTTTAGCAGCTCGCTCTTC. The rearrangement uses TRBV7-2 and TRBJ2-1; D gene ambiguous. This CDR3 comprises 11 residues. The germline V gene encodes CDR1 SGHTA and CDR2 FQGNSA.

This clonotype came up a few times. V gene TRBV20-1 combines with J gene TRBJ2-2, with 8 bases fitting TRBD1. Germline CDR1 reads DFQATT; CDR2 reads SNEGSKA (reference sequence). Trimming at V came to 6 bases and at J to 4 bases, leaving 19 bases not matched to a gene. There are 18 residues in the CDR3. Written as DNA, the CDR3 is TGCAGTGCCCAGCGGGCCAGGACAGGGAGATATAGCACCGGGGAGCTGTTTTTT. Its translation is CSAQRARTGRYSTGELFF.

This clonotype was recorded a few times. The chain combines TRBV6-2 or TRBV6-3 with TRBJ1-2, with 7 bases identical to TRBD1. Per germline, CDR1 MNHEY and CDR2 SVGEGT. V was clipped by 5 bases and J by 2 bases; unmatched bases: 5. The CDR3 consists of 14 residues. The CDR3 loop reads CASSAPGQNYGYTF. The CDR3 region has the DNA TGTGCCAGCAGTGCTCCGGGACAGAACTATGGCTACACCTTC.

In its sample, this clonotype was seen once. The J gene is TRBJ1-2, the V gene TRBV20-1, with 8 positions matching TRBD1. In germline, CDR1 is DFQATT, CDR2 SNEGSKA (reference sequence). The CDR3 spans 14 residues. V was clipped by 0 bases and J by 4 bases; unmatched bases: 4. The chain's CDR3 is CSARDPTGVYGYTF. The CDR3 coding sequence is TGCAGTGCTAGAGACCCGACAGGGGTCTATGGCTACACCTTC.

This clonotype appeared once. This chain's CDR3 is CSVGQGGQPQHF. The CDR3 nucleotides are TGCAGCGTGGGACAGGGCGGTCAGCCCCAGCATTTT. The chain combines TRBV29-1 with TRBJ1-5; 9 positions match TRBD1. CDR1 is SQVTM and CDR2 is ANQGSEA in the germline V gene. The CDR3 runs 12 residues. V shed 6 bases and J 6 bases; nucleotides not matched to a gene: 3.

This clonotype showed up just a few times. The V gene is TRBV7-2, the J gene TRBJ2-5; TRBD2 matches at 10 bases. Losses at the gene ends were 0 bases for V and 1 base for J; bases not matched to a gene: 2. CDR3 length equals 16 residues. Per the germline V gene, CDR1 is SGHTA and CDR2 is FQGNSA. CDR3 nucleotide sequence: TGTGCCAGCAGCTTAGCCGTAGCGGGAGGCCAAGAGACCCAGTACTTC. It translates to CASSLAVAGGQETQYF.

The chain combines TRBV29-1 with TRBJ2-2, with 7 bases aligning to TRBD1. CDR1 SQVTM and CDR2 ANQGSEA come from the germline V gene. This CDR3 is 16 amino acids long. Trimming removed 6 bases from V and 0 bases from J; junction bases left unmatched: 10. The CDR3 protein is CSVENRDSPNTGELFF. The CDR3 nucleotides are TGCAGCGTAGAAAATCGGGACAGCCCGAACACCGGGGAGCTGTTTTTT.

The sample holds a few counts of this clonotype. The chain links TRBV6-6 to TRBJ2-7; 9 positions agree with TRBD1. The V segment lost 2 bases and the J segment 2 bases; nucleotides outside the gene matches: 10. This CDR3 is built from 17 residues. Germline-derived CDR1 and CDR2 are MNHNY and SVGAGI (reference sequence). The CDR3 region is CASSYRSGTGIPYEQYV. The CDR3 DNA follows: TGTGCCAGCAGTTACCGCTCCGGGACAGGGATCCCCTACGAGCAGTACGTC.